These 5 T cell receptor beta chains were all obtained from the same sample, sequenced in a study of cytomegalovirus exposure and HLA in healthy donors. Use of 60 Vbeta and 13 Jbeta primers characterized the PCR. Clones were read by immunoSEQ multiplex PCR, and TCRdb kept only the in-frame ones, dropping some. The sample lists around 200,000 clones, roughly 73% occurring once. The sequencing sample was made of PBMCs. These receptor sequences come from a female donor in good health and CMV-seronegative.

The chain combines TRBV19 with TRBJ2-5; D remains unclear. From germline, CDR1 is LNHDA and CDR2 SQIVND (reference sequence). Between the trimmed V and J ends, which lost 8 bases and 0 bases, there was a span of 4 bases. CDR3 size: 11 residues. The CDR3 nucleotides read TGTGCCAGTCGGTACCAAGAGACCCAGTACTTC. Translating it yields CASRYQETQYF.

In the case of this clone: Other DNA sequences within the sample encode an identical CDR3. The chain links TRBV7-9 to TRBJ1-1; tentative D call: TRBD1 (6 bases). CDR1 SEHNR and CDR2 FQNEAQ come from the germline V gene (reference sequence). Between the trimmed V and J ends, which lost 5 bases and 1 base, there was a span of 11 bases. This CDR3 has 14 amino acids. CDR3 bases: TGTGCCAGCAGCGGGGGGGGCGGGAACACTGAAGCTTTCTTT. It specifies CASSGGGGNTEAFF.

This chain connects TRBV6-5 to TRBJ2-5; 12 bases line up with TRBD2. The CDR3 sequence is 15 residues long. Germline CDR1 and CDR2: MNHEY and SVGAGI. V was clipped by 2 bases and J by 4 bases; unmatched bases: 2. CDR3 in DNA: TGTGCCAGCAGTTACCCGGGACTAGCGGGAGAGACCCAGTACTTC. As protein: CASSYPGLAGETQYF.

This rearrangement joins TRBV5-1 to TRBJ2-6, with D maybe TRBD1 (6 bases). This CDR3 contains 15 residues. Trimming stripped 4 bases from V and 1 base from J, with 9 bases between. From germline, CDR1 is SGHRS and CDR2 YFSETQ. The chain's CDR3 is CASSIQGSGANVLTF. In DNA, the CDR3 is TGCGCCAGCAGCATCCAGGGGTCTGGGGCCAACGTCCTGACTTTC.

The V call is TRBV6-4, the J call TRBJ1-1, with 8 bases lining up with TRBD1. CDR1 is MRHNA, CDR2 SNTAGT, per germline. V shed 9 bases and J 2 bases; nucleotides not matched to a gene: 11. The CDR3 runs to 15 residues. The CDR3 nucleotides are TGTGCCAGGGGAGACAGGGGACTCCAAAACACTGAAGCTTTCTTT. The encoded protein is CARGDRGLQNTEAFF.